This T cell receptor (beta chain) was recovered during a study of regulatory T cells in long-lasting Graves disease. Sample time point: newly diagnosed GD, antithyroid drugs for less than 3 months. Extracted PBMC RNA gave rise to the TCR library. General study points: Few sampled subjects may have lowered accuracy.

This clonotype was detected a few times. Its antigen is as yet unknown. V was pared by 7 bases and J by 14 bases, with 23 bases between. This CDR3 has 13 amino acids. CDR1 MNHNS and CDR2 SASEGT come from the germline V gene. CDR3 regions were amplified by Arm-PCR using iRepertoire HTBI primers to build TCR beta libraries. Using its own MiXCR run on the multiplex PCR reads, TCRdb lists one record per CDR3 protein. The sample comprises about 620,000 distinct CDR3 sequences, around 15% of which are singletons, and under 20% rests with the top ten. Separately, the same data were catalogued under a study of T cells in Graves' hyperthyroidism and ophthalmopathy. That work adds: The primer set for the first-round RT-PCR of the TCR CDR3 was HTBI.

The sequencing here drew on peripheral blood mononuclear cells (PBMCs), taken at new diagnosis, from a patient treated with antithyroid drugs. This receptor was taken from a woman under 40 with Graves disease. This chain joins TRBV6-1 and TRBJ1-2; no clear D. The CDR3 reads CASTIDPRGLFTF. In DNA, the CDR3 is TGTGCCAGCACCATAGACCCGCGGGGTCTATTTACCTTC.